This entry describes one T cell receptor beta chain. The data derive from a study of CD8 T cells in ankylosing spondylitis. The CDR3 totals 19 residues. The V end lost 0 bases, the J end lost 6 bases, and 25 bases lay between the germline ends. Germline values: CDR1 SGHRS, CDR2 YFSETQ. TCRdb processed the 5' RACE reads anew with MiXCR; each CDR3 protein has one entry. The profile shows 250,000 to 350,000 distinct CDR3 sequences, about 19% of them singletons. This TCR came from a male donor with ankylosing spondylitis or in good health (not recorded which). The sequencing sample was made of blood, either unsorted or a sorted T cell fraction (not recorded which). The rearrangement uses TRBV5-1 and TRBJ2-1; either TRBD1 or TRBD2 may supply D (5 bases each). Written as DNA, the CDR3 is TGCGCCAGCAGCTTGGAAGCCAGACCCGGGACGAGGAGAGGCAATGAGCAGTTCTTC. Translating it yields CASSLEARPGTRRGNEQFF.